The present T cell receptor beta chain was sequenced within a study of cytomegalovirus exposure and HLA in healthy donors. About the study: In a previous analysis, 95 million to 130 million unique TCR beta sequences were found from about 190 million T cells.

For this clone: Its antigen is undetermined.

Trimming removed 6 bases from V and 3 bases from J; junction bases left unmatched: 5. This CDR3 region has 14 residues. CDR1 MNHNY and CDR2 SVGAGI come from the germline V gene (reference sequence). Study results and caveats: As a later analysis revealed, the rate of TCR association differed by HLA locus, with DRB1 most and HLA-C fewest. The study flagged 150 to 200 TCR beta chains as cytomegalovirus-associated. Relative to equally common others, HLA-associated TCR beta chains showed greater clonal expansion in a later analysis.

The PCR employed 60 Vbeta primers together with 13 Jbeta primers. Generated by immunoSEQ multiplex PCR, the TCRdb table keeps only in-frame clones and is missing some. The profile shows approximately 180,000 clones, about 88% of them singletons. The sequence was obtained from a woman aged 18-30 years in good health and CMV-seronegative. Sequenced: PBMCs. J is TRBJ2-3 and V is TRBV6-6; TRBD1 matches at 8 bases. The CDR3 loop reads CASRRTGLTDTQYF. CDR3 nucleotide sequence: TGTGCCAGCAGGAGGACAGGGCTTACAGATACGCAGTATTTT.